The clone carrying this T cell receptor (beta chain) appeared once. No antigen is known for it. The CDR3 runs 15 residues. Germline V gene lookup returns CDR1 MNHEY and CDR2 SVGAGI. Losses at the gene ends were 4 bases for V and 8 bases for J; bases not matched to a gene: 8. The sample originates from a study of cytomegalovirus exposure and HLA in healthy donors. Notes on the study in general: Later on, an analysis tied 15,000 to 20,000 TCR beta sequences to HLA alleles at 0.05 false discovery rate. The study flagged 150 to 200 TCR beta chains as cytomegalovirus-associated. Differences between HLA loci emerged in a later analysis of TCR association rates, with DRB1 most and HLA-C fewest. Later, an analysis found that common viral pathogens appeared to be linked with several of the most significant clusters.

Primers for the PCR totalled 60 Vbeta and 13 Jbeta. TCRdb keeps only in-frame clones here, not all; method: immunoSEQ multiplex PCR. This table has approximately 150,000 clones, about 75% appearing once. The TCR originated in a woman aged 25 to 39 in good health and CMV-seronegative. This chain connects TRBV6-5 to TRBJ1-2; TRBD1 matches at 12 bases. Sample: PBMCs. In DNA, the CDR3 is TGTGCCAGCAGTTCCGAGGGACAGGGGGCTATCGGCTACACCTTC. It is translated as CASSSEGQGAIGYTF.